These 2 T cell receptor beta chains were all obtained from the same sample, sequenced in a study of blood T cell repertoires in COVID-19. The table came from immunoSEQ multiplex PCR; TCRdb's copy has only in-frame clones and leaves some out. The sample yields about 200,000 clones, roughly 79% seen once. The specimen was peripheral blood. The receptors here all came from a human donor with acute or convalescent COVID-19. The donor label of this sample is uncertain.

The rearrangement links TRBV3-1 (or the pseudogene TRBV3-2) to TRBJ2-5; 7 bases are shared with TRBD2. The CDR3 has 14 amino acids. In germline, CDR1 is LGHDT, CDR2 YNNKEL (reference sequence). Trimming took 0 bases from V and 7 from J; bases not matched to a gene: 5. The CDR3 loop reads CASSQEVGRGTQYF. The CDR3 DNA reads TGTGCCAGCAGCCAAGAAGTAGGGAGGGGGACCCAGTACTTC.

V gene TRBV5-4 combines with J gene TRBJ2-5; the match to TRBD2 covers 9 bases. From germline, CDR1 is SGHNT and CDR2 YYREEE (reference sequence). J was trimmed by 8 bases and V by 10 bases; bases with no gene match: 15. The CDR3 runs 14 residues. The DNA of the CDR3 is TGTGCCGGCCAGGGAGACCCGGGACTAGCCACCCAGTACTTC. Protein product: CAGQGDPGLATQYF.